These T cell receptor beta chains were read from a single sample in a study of identifying expanded T cells in peripheral blood. The table came from immunoSEQ multiplex PCR; TCRdb's copy has only in-frame clones and leaves some out. The sample lists tens of thousands of clones; around 90% were seen once. Sequencing was done on a sample of blood. Receptors were obtained from a person aged 18 to 70 in good health. CDR3s include the opening cysteine and the closing phenylalanine or tryptophan. The D gene is left open where the match is weak. Clone size, where shown, is once, few, many, or a class for clones that have expanded.

>-|TRBV29-1|-|TRBJ2-3
CSVVGYRSMTDTQYF
TGCAGCGTTGTCGGCTACAGGAGTATGACGGATACGCAGTATTTT
>-|TRBV5-4|-|TRBJ1-2
CASSLGGSSNYGYTF
TGTGCCAGCAGCCTGGGGGGGTCGTCTAACTATGGCTACACCTTC
>TRBD1|TRBV19|-|TRBJ1-3
CASSRGTGSGNTIYF
TGTGCCAGTAGTAGGGGGACAGGGTCTGGAAACACCATATATTTT
>-|TRBV30|-|TRBJ1-3
CASYRTAGNTIYF
TGTGCCTCATATCGGACAGCTGGAAACACCATATATTTT
>TRBD1|TRBV19|-|TRBJ1-5
CASSIPVGTGGQPQHF
TGTGCCAGTAGTATACCCGTCGGGACAGGGGGACAGCCCCAGCATTTT
>-|TRBV6-5|-|TRBJ1-2
CASIGYFGGYTF
TGTGCCAGCATTGGGTATTTTGGTGGCTACACCTTC
>-|TRBV7-9|-|TRBJ2-7
CASSLSGGSEQYF
TGTGCCAGCAGCTTGAGCGGTGGGAGCGAGCAGTACTTC
>-|TRBV6-1|-|TRBJ1-2
CASSGMDDNYGYTF
TGTGCCAGCAGTGGAATGGACGATAACTATGGCTACACCTTC
>-|TRBV6-6|-|TRBJ1-2
CASTPGQNYGYTF
TGTGCCAGCACCCCTGGGCAGAACTATGGCTACACCTTC
>-|TRBV5-1|-|TRBJ1-2
CASSLELAGYGYTF
TGCGCCAGCAGCTTGGAGTTGGCGGGCTATGGCTACACCTTC
>TRBD2|TRBV5-4|-|TRBJ2-1
CASSFGGSTINEQFF
TGTGCCAGCAGCTTCGGCGGGAGTACTATAAATGAGCAGTTCTTC
>-|TRBV30|-|TRBJ1-5
CAWSVGGGFYNQPQHF
TGTGCCTGGAGTGTCGGGGGGGGATTTTACAATCAGCCCCAGCATTTT
>-|TRBV6-5|once|TRBJ2-7
CASSNTGGSVFEQYF
TGTGCCAGCAGCAACACGGGGGGCTCTGTTTTCGAGCAGTACTTC
>TRBD1|TRBV5-1|-|TRBJ2-3
CASRPGDRGQGDTQYF
TGCGCCAGCAGGCCGGGGGACAGGGGGCAAGGAGATACGCAGTATTTT
>-|TRBV5-1|-|TRBJ1-2
CASSLVAAGWGYTF
TGCGCCAGCAGCTTGGTCGCGGCAGGTTGGGGCTACACCTTC
>-|TRBV9|-|TRBJ2-7
CASSVGGSSYEQYF
TGTGCCAGCAGCGTCGGCGGAAGCTCCTACGAGCAGTACTTC
>-|TRBV5-1|-|TRBJ1-1
CASSPRGGYMNTEAFF
TGCGCCAGCAGCCCCCGAGGGGGTTATATGAACACTGAAGCTTTCTTT
>-|TRBV9|-|TRBJ1-5
CASSAGGGSNQPQHF
TGTGCCAGCAGCGCGGGGGGAGGAAGCAATCAGCCCCAGCATTTT